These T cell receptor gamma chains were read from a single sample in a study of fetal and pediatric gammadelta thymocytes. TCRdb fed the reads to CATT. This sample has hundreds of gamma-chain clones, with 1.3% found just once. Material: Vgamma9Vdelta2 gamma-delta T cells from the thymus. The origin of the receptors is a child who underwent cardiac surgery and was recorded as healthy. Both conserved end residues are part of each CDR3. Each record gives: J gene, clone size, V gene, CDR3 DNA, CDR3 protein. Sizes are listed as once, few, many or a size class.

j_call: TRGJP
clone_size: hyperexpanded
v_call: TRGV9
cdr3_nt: TGTGCCTTGTGGGAGGTGCAAGAGTTGGGCAAAAAAATCAAGGTATTT
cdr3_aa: CALWEVQELGKKIKVF

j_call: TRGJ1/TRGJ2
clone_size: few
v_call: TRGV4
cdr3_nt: TGTGCCACCTGGGATGGGCCGGTCCCAGTTTATAAGAAACTCTTT
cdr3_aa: CATWDGPVPVYKKLF

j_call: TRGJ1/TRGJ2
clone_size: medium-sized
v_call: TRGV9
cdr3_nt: TGTGCCTTGTGGGAGGTTGGGTTGAAACTCTTT
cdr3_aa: CALWEVGLKLF

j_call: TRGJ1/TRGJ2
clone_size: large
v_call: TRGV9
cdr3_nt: TGTGCCTTGTGGGACGACTATAAGAAACTCTTT
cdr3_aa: CALWDDYKKLF

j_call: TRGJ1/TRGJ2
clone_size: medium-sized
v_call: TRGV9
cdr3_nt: TGTGCCTTGTGGGAGGTGTCTAAGAAACTCTTT
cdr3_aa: CALWEVSKKLF

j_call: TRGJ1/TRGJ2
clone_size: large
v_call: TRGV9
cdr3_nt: TGTGCCTTGTGGGAGGGTCTGGGTTATAAGAAACTCTTT
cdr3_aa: CALWEGLGYKKLF

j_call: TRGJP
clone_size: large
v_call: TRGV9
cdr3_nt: TGTGCCTTGTGGGAGGTGCTGTGGGAGTTGGGCAAAAAAATCAAGGTATTT
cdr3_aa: CALWEVLWELGKKIKVF

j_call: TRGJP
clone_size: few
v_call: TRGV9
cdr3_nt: TGTGCCTTGTGGGAGTTCCTCCAAGAGTTTGGCAAAAAAATCAAGGTATTT
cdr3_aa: CALWEFLQEFGKKIKVF

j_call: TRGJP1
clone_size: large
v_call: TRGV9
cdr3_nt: TGTGCCTTGTGGGAGGTGAGACCCACTGGTTGGTTCAAGATATTT
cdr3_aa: CALWEVRPTGWFKIF

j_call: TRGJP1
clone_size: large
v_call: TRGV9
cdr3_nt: TGTGCCTTGTGGGAGGCCGAGCTCACTGGTTGGTTCAAGATATTT
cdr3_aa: CALWEAELTGWFKIF

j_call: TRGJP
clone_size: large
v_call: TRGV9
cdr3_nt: TGTGCCTTGTGGGAGAATAAGGAGTTGGGCAAAAAAATCAAGGTATTT
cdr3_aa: CALWENKELGKKIKVF

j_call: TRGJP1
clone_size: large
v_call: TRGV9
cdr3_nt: TGTGCCTTGTGGGAGGTGACGACTGGTTGGTTCAAGATATTT
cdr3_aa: CALWEVTTGWFKIF

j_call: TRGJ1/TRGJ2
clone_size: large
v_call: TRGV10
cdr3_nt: TGTGCTGCGTGGGATTATTCTCCTTATAAGAAACTCTTT
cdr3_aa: CAAWDYSPYKKLF

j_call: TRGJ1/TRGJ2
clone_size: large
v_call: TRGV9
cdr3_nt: TGTGCCTTGTGGGAGGCGCGCGAAAACGGACATTATAAGAAACTCTTT
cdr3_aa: CALWEARENGHYKKLF